This passage covers 21 T cell receptor beta chains from one sample sequenced in a study of blood T cells in healthy people across ages. A second PCR of about 7 to 12 cycles used a sample-barcoded 5' primer and a J-beta primer mix. One entry per CDR3 protein results from TCRdb running MiXCR on the 5' RACE reads. Among 800,000 to 1,300,000 distinct CDR3 sequences listed, 25% were seen once. These sequences were also reported in another study, on T cells of mothers and their children.

Sequencing was performed on blood. These receptors were obtained from a girl aged 2 to 9 in good health.

On this clonotype: One end of the junction fails to match germline, which may point to a read error. The chain has TRBV27 and TRBJ2-4, with D maybe TRBD2 (6 bases). Germline V CDR1 and CDR2: MNHEY, SMNVEV (reference sequence). The CDR3 runs 15 residues. The CDR3 nucleotides are TGTGCCAGCAGTTTAAGAGTCGGGGGAGGAAACACTCAGTACTTC. This encodes CASSLRVGGGNTQYF.

The genes are TRBV12-3 or TRBV12-4 and TRBJ2-3, with 7 bases matching TRBD1. The CDR3 runs to 14 residues. Losses at the gene ends were 5 bases for V and 4 bases for J; bases not matched to a gene: 6. The CDR3 DNA follows: TGTGCCAGCAGTAAAAACAGGGGAGCAGATACGCAGTATTTT. It yields the protein CASSKNRGADTQYF.

This clonotype came up a few times. The genes are TRBV28 and TRBJ2-5; 11 bases match TRBD1. Germline CDR1 and CDR2: MDHEN and SYDVKM. The CDR3 length is 15 residues. V dropped 6 bases and J dropped 3; count of bases not matched to a gene: 6. CDR3 amino acids: CASSTRTGGEETQYF. The CDR3 nucleotides read TGTGCCAGCAGCACGCGGACAGGGGGCGAAGAGACCCAGTACTTC. The full variable domain, completed using reference TRBV28 and TRBJ2-5, is DVKVTQSSRYLVKRTGEKVFLECVQDMDHENMFWYRQDPGLGLRLIYFSYDVKMKEKGDIPEGYSVSREKKERFSLILESASTNQTSMYLCASSTRTGGEETQYFGPGTRLLVL.

This clonotype was seen more than once but under ten times. This chain uses TRBV7-2 with TRBJ2-3, with 9 bases lining up with TRBD1. Trimming took 1 base from V and 3 from J; bases not matched to a gene: 2. This CDR3 has 15 residues. Germline V gene sequence: CDR1 SGHTA, CDR2 FQGNSA. CDR3 amino acids: CASSLVQGATDTQYF. The CDR3 DNA reads TGTGCCAGCAGCTTAGTACAGGGGGCTACAGATACGCAGTATTTT.

The V call is TRBV5-1, the J call TRBJ1-3, with TRBD1 matching 7 bases. CDR3 length: 14 residues. J was trimmed by 4 bases and V by 4 bases; bases with no gene match: 5. In germline, CDR1 is SGHRS, CDR2 YFSETQ. DNA for the CDR3: TGCGCCAGCAGCCGGGGACAGCAAGGAAACACCATATATTTT. It is translated as CASSRGQQGNTIYF. Based on the CDR3 plus reference TRBV5-1 and TRBJ1-3, the full variable domain is KAGVTQTPRYLIKTRGQQVTLSCSPISGHRSVSWYQQTPGQGLQFLFEYFSETQRNKGNFPGRFSGRQFSNSRSEMNVSTLELGDSALYLCASSRGQQGNTIYFGEGSWLTVV.

DNA of the CDR3: TGTGCCATCAGCAGCGGGGGGGCAGAAAATGAGCAGTTCTTC. The encoded protein is CAISSGGAENEQFF. V and J are TRBV10-3 and TRBJ2-5, with 10 positions matching TRBD2. The DNA matches TRBJ2-1 better at its end, which makes the J call doubtful. CDR3 length equals 14 residues. The germline gives CDR1 ENHRY, CDR2 SYGVKD.

This clonotype has just a few counts. The J gene is TRBJ2-1, the V gene TRBV6-2 or TRBV6-3; 16 bases are a match to TRBD2. The CDR3 loop spans 16 amino acids. Germline trimming cut 5 bases from V and 8 bases from J; bases unmatched to any gene: 6. Germline V lookup: CDR1 MNHEY, CDR2 SVGEGT. The CDR3 region has the DNA TGTGCCAGCAGTGGCCAGGGACTAGCGGGGGGGTATGAGCAGTTCTTC. This gives the protein CASSGQGLAGGYEQFF.

This clonotype appeared a few times. This chain joins TRBV15 and TRBJ1-2, with D unresolved. Trimming removed 4 bases from V and 9 bases from J, with 15 bases in between. Germline values: CDR1 LNHNV, CDR2 YYDKDF (reference sequence). CDR3 length: 13 amino acids. The CDR3 sequence: CATSTGSGWSYTF. The CDR3 coding sequence is TGTGCCACCAGCACCGGTTCGGGGTGGAGCTACACCTTC. Filled out from reference TRBV15 and TRBJ1-2, the complete variable domain reads DAMVIQNPRYQVTQFGKPVTLSCSQTLNHNVMYWYQQKSSQAPKLLFHYYDKDFNNEADTPDNFQSRRPNTSFCFLDIRSPGLGDTAMYLCATSTGSGWSYTFGSGTRLTVV.

The table lists this clonotype with a few counts. The gene calls are TRBV23-1 and TRBJ2-5; D perhaps matches TRBD1 (7 bases). TRBV23-1 is marked as an open reading frame, function uncertain. The CDR3 consists of 16 residues. With 7 bases removed from V and 5 bases from J, the gap between germline ends came to 23 bases. CDR3: CASTGSWRGRGETQYF. The CDR3 DNA sequence: TGCGCCAGCACGGGATCTTGGAGGGGGCGAGGGGAGACCCAGTACTTC.

Concerning this clonotype itself: The junction differs from germline at one of its ends, possibly a read error. CDR3 loop: CASSQEYRGFNDQSF. DNA of the CDR3: TGTGCCAGCAGCCAAGAATACAGGGGGTTCAATGATCAGTCCTTC. V gene TRBV3-1 combines with J gene TRBJ2-5; TRBD1 agrees at 8 bases. CDR3 length: 15 residues. Per germline, CDR1 LGHDT and CDR2 YNNKEL (reference sequence).

This clonotype was counted between two and nine times. V is TRBV7-9 and J is TRBJ2-3; 7 nucleotides agree with TRBD2. The ends lost 5 bases at V and 4 bases at J; junction bases unmatched: 6. CDR1 is SEHNR and CDR2 is FQNEAQ in the germline V gene (reference sequence). The CDR3 runs 14 residues. The CDR3 bases are TGTGCCAGCAGCACCCCGACTAGCTCAGATACGCAGTATTTT. Amino acids: CASSTPTSSDTQYF.

This clonotype was picked up a small number of times. The chain has TRBV20-1 and TRBJ2-5, with 13 bases aligning to TRBD2. The DNA end is a closer match to TRBJ2-1, so the J assignment may be wrong. CDR1 DFQATT and CDR2 SNEGSKA come from the germline V gene (reference sequence). This CDR3 comprises 13 residues. CDR3 sequence: CSATLLAGGPQFF. In DNA form, the CDR3 reads TGCAGTGCTACCTTACTAGCGGGGGGGCCCCAGTTCTTC.

This clonotype was seen only a few times. The DNA of the CDR3 is TGTGCCAGCAGTTACTCGACAGCGCGGCATGAGCAGTTCTTC. Protein sequence: CASSYSTARHEQFF. V and J are TRBV6-5 and TRBJ2-1; tentatively, D is TRBD1 (5 bases). The V and J ends lost 0 bases and 8 bases respectively, with 11 bases between them. Germline assignment: CDR1 MNHEY and CDR2 SVGAGI. This CDR3 has 14 residues.

The rearrangement links TRBV13 to TRBJ2-1; 11 nucleotides match TRBD2. V shed 2 bases, J shed 6 bases, and the junction held 6 bases outside the gene matches. The CDR3 has 16 amino acids. Germline CDR1 PRHDT, CDR2 FYEKMQ (reference sequence). The CDR3 loop is CASSLRVAGGLNEQFF. The DNA for the CDR3 is TGTGCCAGCAGCTTACGCGTAGCGGGAGGGCTCAATGAGCAGTTCTTC. The full variable domain, completed using reference TRBV13 and TRBJ2-1, is AAGVIQSPRHLIKEKRETATLKCYPIPRHDTVYWYQQGPGQDPQFLISFYEKMQSDKGSIPDRFSAQQFSDYHSELNMSSLELGDSALYFCASSLRVAGGLNEQFFGPGTRLTVL.

The V gene is TRBV5-1, the J gene TRBJ2-1, with TRBD1 matching over 9 bases. V lost 4 bases to trimming and J lost 4 bases; unmatched junction nucleotides: 18. The CDR3 totals 19 residues. The germline V gene encodes CDR1 SGHRS and CDR2 YFSETQ. The CDR3 here is CASSPTGGATGGIYNEQFF. DNA of the CDR3: TGCGCCAGCAGCCCAACAGGGGGCGCGACCGGGGGGATATACAATGAGCAGTTCTTC.

This chain uses TRBV4-1 with TRBJ2-7; D tentatively fits TRBD1 or TRBD2 (5 bases each). Trimming cost V 4 bases and J 0 bases, with 10 bases left between them. The CDR3 contains 14 residues. Germline-derived CDR1 and CDR2 are MGHRA and YSYEKL. The CDR3, as DNA: TGCGCCAGCAGCCGGGGACCGCGCTCCTACGAGCAGTACTTC. This translates into CASSRGPRSYEQYF.

This clonotype occurred a few times. The chain recombines TRBV6-2 or TRBV6-3 with TRBJ2-1; a possible D gene is TRBD2 (5 bases). The germline V and J ends were trimmed by 5 bases and 8 bases, with 13 bases remaining between them. Germline V gene sequence: CDR1 MNHEY, CDR2 SVGEGT. The CDR3 extends over 13 amino acids. The CDR3 DNA sequence: TGTGCCAGCAGTCCCCCCGGGAACTATGAGCAGTTCTTC. This encodes CASSPPGNYEQFF.

Points on this clonotype: A junction end diverges from the germline sequence, so it may reflect a read error. The chain uses TRBV20-1 and TRBJ1-4; D ambiguous. This CDR3 has 17 residues. The germline V gene encodes CDR1 DFQATT and CDR2 SNEGSKA (reference sequence). For the CDR3, the DNA is TGCAGTGCTAGGTCGGCAGCGGCCCTTACAACTAGTGAAAAGCTGTTTTTT. Encoded protein: CSARSAAALTTSEKLFF.

This clonotype was observed a handful of times. The chain couples TRBV7-3 to TRBJ2-5; 9 nucleotides agree with TRBD2. The CDR3 covers 19 residues. Trimming removed 5 bases from V and 1 base from J; junction bases left unmatched: 17. The germline V gene encodes CDR1 SGHTA and CDR2 FQGTGA. The CDR3 DNA reads as TGTGCCAGCAGCCCCCCCTCTCGTCCGCAGCGGGGGGTCCAAGAGACCCAGTACTTC. Translated, it gives CASSPPSRPQRGVQETQYF.

The chain links TRBV20-1 to TRBJ2-1, with TRBD2 as a possible D gene (5 bases). V dropped 6 bases and J dropped 8 bases, with 20 bases sitting between them. This CDR3 is built from 14 residues. CDR1 and CDR2 from the germline V gene are DFQATT and SNEGSKA (reference sequence). The CDR3 DNA reads as TGCAGTGCCCGAACCAAGCGGATGTCTTATGAGCAGTTCTTC. Its protein product is CSARTKRMSYEQFF.

The chain carries TRBV7-6 and TRBJ1-1; TRBD1 matches at 8 bases. Germline CDR1 is SGHVS and CDR2 is FNYEAQ. This CDR3 is built from 14 residues. The V and J ends lost 5 bases and 5 bases, in that order; junction bases with no gene match: 7. The CDR3 here is CASSQGAQATEAFF. In nucleotides, the CDR3 is TGTGCCAGCAGCCAGGGGGCGCAGGCGACTGAAGCTTTCTTT.